A single count supports the clone carrying this T cell receptor (beta chain). What it binds is unknown. This specimen comes from a study of cytomegalovirus exposure and HLA in healthy donors. Findings and limits, study-wide: The authors confirmed in vitro that three CMV-associated chains were specific for CMV antigens. Reportedly, fewer N-insertions than the approximately 650-donor mean appeared in an Asian-associated ancestry cluster in a later analysis.

Unrecorded immune exposure was likely among donors, who were nominally healthy when sampled. Primers included in the PCR were 60 Vbeta and 13 Jbeta primers. Here immunoSEQ multiplex PCR was the method, and the copy in TCRdb shows in-frame clones only, minus some. Of around 100,000 clones listed, approximately 67% are singletons. Germline V gene data show CDR1 as GTSNPN and CDR2 as SVGIG (reference sequence). The CDR3 spans 15 residues. Trimming cost V 0 bases and J 11 bases, with 22 bases left between them. The sequence derives from a man between 18 and 35 years old in good health and CMV-seropositive. Sequenced: PBMCs. The V call is TRBV30, the J call TRBJ2-5, with D possibly matching TRBD2 (6 bases). Here the CDR3 DNA reads TGTGCCTGGAGTGTACAAGGACTGGGACCCCGGGAGCAGTACTTC. Protein: CAWSVQGLGPREQYF.